This T cell receptor (beta chain) came from a study of cytomegalovirus exposure and HLA in healthy donors. Study-wide findings and caveats: The study had only CMV serostatus as immune exposure information.

Amplification used 60 Vbeta primers and 13 Jbeta primers. Produced via immunoSEQ multiplex PCR; TCRdb's table is partial and in-frame only. The repertoire holds 150,000 to 200,000 clones, with 82% as singletons. Remarks on this clone: As yet, its antigen is unknown.

Germline V gene lookup returns CDR1 SGHTA and CDR2 FQGNSA. There are 14 residues in the CDR3. V was pared by 2 bases and J by 6 bases, with 11 bases between. The genes are TRBV7-2 and TRBJ2-4; D is possibly TRBD1 (6 bases). The sample taken for sequencing was PBMCs. The clonotype originates from a girl aged 10-17 years in good health and CMV-seropositive. Here the CDR3 reads CASSLTGQGNIQYF. The CDR3 nucleotides are TGTGCCAGCAGCTTAACGGGACAAGGAAACATTCAGTACTTC. Together with reference TRBV7-2 and TRBJ2-4, the CDR3 gives the full variable domain: GAGVSQSPSNKVTEKGKDVELRCDPISGHTALYWYRQSLGQGLEFLIYFQGNSAPDKSGLPSDRFSAERTGGSVSTLTIQRTQQEDSAVYLCASSLTGQGNIQYFGAGTRLSVL.